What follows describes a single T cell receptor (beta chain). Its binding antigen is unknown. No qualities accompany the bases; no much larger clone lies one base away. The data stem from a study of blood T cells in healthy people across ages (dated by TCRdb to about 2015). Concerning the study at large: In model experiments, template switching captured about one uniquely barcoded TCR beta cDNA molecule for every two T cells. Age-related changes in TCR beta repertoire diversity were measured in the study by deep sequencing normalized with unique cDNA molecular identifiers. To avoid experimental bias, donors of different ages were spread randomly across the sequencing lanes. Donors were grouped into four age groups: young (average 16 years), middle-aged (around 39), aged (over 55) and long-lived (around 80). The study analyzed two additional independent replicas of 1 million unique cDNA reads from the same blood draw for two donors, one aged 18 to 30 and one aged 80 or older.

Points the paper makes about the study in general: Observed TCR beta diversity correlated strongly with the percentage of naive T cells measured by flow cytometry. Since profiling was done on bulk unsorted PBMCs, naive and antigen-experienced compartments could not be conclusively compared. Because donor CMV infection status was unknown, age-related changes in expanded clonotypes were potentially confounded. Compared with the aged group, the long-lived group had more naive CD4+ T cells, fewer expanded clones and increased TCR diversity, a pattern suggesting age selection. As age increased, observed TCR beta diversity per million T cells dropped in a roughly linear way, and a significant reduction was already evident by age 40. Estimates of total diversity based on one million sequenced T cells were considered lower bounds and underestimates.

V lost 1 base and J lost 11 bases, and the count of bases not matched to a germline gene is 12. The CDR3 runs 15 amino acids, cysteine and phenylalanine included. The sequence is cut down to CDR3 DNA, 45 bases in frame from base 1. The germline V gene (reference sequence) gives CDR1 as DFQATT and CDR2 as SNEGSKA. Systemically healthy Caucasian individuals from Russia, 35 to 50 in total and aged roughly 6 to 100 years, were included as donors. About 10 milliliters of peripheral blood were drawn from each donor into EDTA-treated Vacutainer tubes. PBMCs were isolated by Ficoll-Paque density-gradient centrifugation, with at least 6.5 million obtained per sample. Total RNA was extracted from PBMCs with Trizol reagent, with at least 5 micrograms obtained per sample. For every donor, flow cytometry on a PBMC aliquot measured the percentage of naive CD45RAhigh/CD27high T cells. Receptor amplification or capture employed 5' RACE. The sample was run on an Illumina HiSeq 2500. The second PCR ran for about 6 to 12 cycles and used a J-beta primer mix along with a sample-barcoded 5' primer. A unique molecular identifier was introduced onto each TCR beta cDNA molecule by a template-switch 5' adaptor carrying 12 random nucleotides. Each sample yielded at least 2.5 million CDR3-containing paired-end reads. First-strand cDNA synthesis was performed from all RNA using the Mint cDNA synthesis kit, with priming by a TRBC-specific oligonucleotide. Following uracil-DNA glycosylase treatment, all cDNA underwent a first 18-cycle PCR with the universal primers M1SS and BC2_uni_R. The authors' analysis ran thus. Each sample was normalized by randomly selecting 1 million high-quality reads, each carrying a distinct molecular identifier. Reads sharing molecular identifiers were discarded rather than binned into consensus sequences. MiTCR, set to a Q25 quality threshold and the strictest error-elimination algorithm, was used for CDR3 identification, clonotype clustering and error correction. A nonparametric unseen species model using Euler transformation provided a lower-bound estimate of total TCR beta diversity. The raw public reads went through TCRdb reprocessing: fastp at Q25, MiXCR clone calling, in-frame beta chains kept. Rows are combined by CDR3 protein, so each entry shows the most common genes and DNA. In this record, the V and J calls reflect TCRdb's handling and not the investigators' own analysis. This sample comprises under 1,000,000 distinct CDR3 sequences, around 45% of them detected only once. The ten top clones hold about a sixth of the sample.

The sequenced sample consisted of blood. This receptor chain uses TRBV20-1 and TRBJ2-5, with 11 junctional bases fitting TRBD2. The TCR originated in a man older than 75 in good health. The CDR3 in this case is CSARGLAGGRDEQYF. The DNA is TGCAGTGCTAGAGGGCTAGCGGGAGGCAGGGATGAGCAGTACTTC.